This is a list of T cell receptor beta chains from one sample in a study of cytomegalovirus exposure and HLA in healthy donors. TCRdb keeps only in-frame clones here, not all; method: immunoSEQ multiplex PCR. The sample lists around 110,000 clones, about 61% occurring once. The sequenced sample consisted of PBMCs. The source of these receptors is a woman aged 25-40 years in good health and CMV-seronegative. Each CDR3 is given with its conserved first and last residue. The order of the fields is D gene, J gene, clone size, V gene, CDR3 protein, CDR3 DNA. The D gene is left open where the match is weak. A clone size is listed for some rows: how often the clone was seen (once, few, many), or a class if it is expanded.

D gene: -
J gene: TRBJ1-5
clone size: few
V gene: TRBV1
CDR3 protein: CTSYTGTPSNQPQHF
CDR3 DNA: TGCACCAGCTATACAGGGACCCCCAGCAATCAGCCCCAGCATTTT

D gene: TRBD1
J gene: TRBJ1-5
clone size: -
V gene: TRBV4-3
CDR3 protein: CASSQEYRGQDQPQHF
CDR3 DNA: TGCGCCAGCAGCCAAGAATACAGGGGGCAGGATCAGCCCCAGCATTTT

D gene: -
J gene: TRBJ1-1
clone size: few
V gene: TRBV7-2
CDR3 protein: CASSFSSTANTEAFF
CDR3 DNA: TGTGCCAGCAGCTTTTCTTCTACAGCGAACACTGAAGCTTTCTTT

D gene: TRBD2
J gene: TRBJ2-7
clone size: -
V gene: TRBV4-2
CDR3 protein: CASSHRTSAKVEQYF
CDR3 DNA: TGTGCCAGCAGCCATCGGACTAGCGCAAAGGTGGAGCAGTACTTC

D gene: -
J gene: TRBJ1-5
clone size: once
V gene: TRBV27
CDR3 protein: CASSLIGDQPQHF
CDR3 DNA: TGTGCCAGCAGTTTAATAGGGGATCAGCCCCAGCATTTT

D gene: TRBD1
J gene: TRBJ1-2
clone size: -
V gene: TRBV6-5
CDR3 protein: CASRGQGTNYTF
CDR3 DNA: TGTGCCAGCAGGGGACAGGGGACCAACTACACCTTC

D gene: -
J gene: TRBJ2-6
clone size: -
V gene: TRBV19
CDR3 protein: CASSTLRGRGPLGANVLTF
CDR3 DNA: TGTGCCAGTAGTACCTTAAGAGGGCGGGGGCCTCTTGGGGCCAACGTCCTGACTTTC

D gene: -
J gene: TRBJ2-1
clone size: -
V gene: TRBV7-9
CDR3 protein: CASSYRVQSGAFTMGQFF
CDR3 DNA: TGTGCCAGCAGCTACCGGGTTCAAAGCGGAGCCTTTACGATGGGGCAGTTCTTC

D gene: TRBD1
J gene: TRBJ2-7
clone size: -
V gene: TRBV19
CDR3 protein: CASSFSAGTATYEQYF
CDR3 DNA: TGTGCCAGTAGCTTCTCTGCCGGGACAGCGACCTACGAGCAGTACTTC

D gene: -
J gene: TRBJ2-2
clone size: -
V gene: TRBV1
CDR3 protein: CTSSLSISGSGTGELFF
CDR3 DNA: TGCACCAGCAGCCTATCTATTAGCGGGAGCGGAACCGGGGAGCTGTTTTTT

D gene: -
J gene: TRBJ1-5
clone size: -
V gene: TRBV7-9
CDR3 protein: CASSAGLEPQHF
CDR3 DNA: TGTGCCAGCAGCGCCGGACTTGAGCCCCAGCATTTT

D gene: -
J gene: TRBJ2-7
clone size: -
V gene: TRBV5-1
CDR3 protein: CASSTENAGEQYF
CDR3 DNA: TGCGCCAGCAGCACTGAAAACGCGGGGGAGCAGTACTTC

D gene: -
J gene: TRBJ1-2
clone size: -
V gene: TRBV10-3
CDR3 protein: CAISESAVGDGYTF
CDR3 DNA: TGTGCCATCAGTGAGTCGGCGGTGGGAGATGGCTACACCTTC

D gene: TRBD1
J gene: TRBJ2-7
clone size: few
V gene: TRBV28
CDR3 protein: CASSFFGTGGPDEQYF
CDR3 DNA: TGTGCCAGCAGTTTCTTCGGGACAGGGGGACCGGACGAGCAGTACTTC

D gene: TRBD1
J gene: TRBJ1-1
clone size: -
V gene: TRBV4-1
CDR3 protein: CASSLDRAPNTEAFF
CDR3 DNA: TGCGCCAGCAGCCTGGACAGGGCACCGAACACTGAAGCTTTCTTT

D gene: TRBD2
J gene: TRBJ2-3
clone size: -
V gene: TRBV6-1
CDR3 protein: CASRNSGRNTDTQYF
CDR3 DNA: TGTGCCAGCAGAAACAGCGGGAGGAACACAGATACGCAGTATTTT

D gene: TRBD1
J gene: TRBJ2-1
clone size: -
V gene: TRBV5-1
CDR3 protein: CASSLVGTGDHLSSYNEQFF
CDR3 DNA: TGCGCCAGCAGCTTGGTCGGGACAGGGGACCACTTGAGCTCCTACAATGAGCAGTTCTTC

D gene: TRBD2
J gene: TRBJ2-5
clone size: once
V gene: TRBV5-1
CDR3 protein: CASGLGIAGVETQYF
CDR3 DNA: TGCGCCAGCGGCTTGGGGATAGCGGGAGTAGAGACCCAGTACTTC

D gene: TRBD1
J gene: TRBJ2-3
clone size: -
V gene: TRBV5-1
CDR3 protein: CASSSDRADTDTQYF
CDR3 DNA: TGCGCCAGCAGCTCGGACAGGGCCGACACAGATACGCAGTATTTT

D gene: TRBD2
J gene: TRBJ2-7
clone size: -
V gene: TRBV9
CDR3 protein: CASSAAGLAGSYEQYF
CDR3 DNA: TGTGCCAGCAGCGCAGCGGGACTAGCGGGCTCCTACGAGCAGTACTTC

D gene: TRBD2
J gene: TRBJ2-3
clone size: -
V gene: TRBV27
CDR3 protein: CASSPGLAGGITDTQYF
CDR3 DNA: TGTGCCAGCAGTCCCGGACTAGCGGGAGGGATCACAGATACGCAGTATTTT

D gene: -
J gene: TRBJ2-7
clone size: few
V gene: TRBV18
CDR3 protein: CASSPTLYEQYF
CDR3 DNA: TGTGCCAGCTCACCTACTTTATACGAGCAGTACTTC